This TCR beta chain derives from a study of blood T cells in healthy people across ages (dated by TCRdb to the mid-2010s). Describing the broader study: Template switching captured roughly one uniquely barcoded TCR beta cDNA molecule per two T cells in model experiments. The study measured age-related changes in TCR beta repertoire diversity using deep sequencing normalized with unique cDNA molecular identifiers. Using the same blood draw, the study looked at two additional independent replicas of 1 million unique cDNA reads for two donors, one aged 18 to 30 and the other aged 80 or older. Four age groups were formed from the donors: young (average approximately 17 years), middle-aged (around 41), aged (about 62) and long-lived (more than 75). To avoid experimental bias, donors of different ages were spread randomly across the sequencing lanes.

The germline V gene supplies CDR1 ENHRY and CDR2 SYGVKD. Measured from the cysteine to the phenylalanine, the CDR3 is 15 residues long. Of all the DNA, just the CDR3 is kept, 45 bases in frame from base 1. Trimming takes 0 bases from V and 0 bases from J, and the germline ends sit 6 bases apart. The full study reports these points: Observed TCR beta diversity correlated strongly with the percentage of naive T cells measured by flow cytometry. Total diversity estimates from one million sequenced T cells were considered lower bounds and underestimates. Bulk unsorted PBMC profiling prevented conclusive comparison of naive and antigen-experienced compartments. As age increased, observed TCR beta diversity per million T cells dropped in a roughly linear way, and a significant reduction was already evident by age roughly 36. Compared with the aged group, the long-lived group had more naive CD4+ T cells, fewer expanded clones and increased TCR diversity, a pattern suggesting age selection. The CMV infection status of donors was not known, potentially confounding age-related changes in expanded clonotypes.

The protocol used for the library was 5' RACE. The run used an Illumina HiSeq 2500. A second PCR of roughly 7 to 12 cycles was performed with a sample-barcoded 5' primer and a J-beta primer mix. A unique molecular identifier was introduced onto each TCR beta cDNA molecule by a template-switch 5' adaptor carrying 12 random nucleotides. At least 2.5 million CDR3-containing paired-end reads were obtained from each sample. The Mint cDNA synthesis kit, primed by a TRBC-specific oligonucleotide, was used to synthesize first-strand cDNA from all RNA. After uracil-DNA glycosylase treatment, a first 18-cycle PCR used universal primers M1SS and BC2_uni_R on all cDNA. In the paper's pipeline: For normalization, 1 million high-quality reads, each with a distinct molecular identifier, were randomly selected from each sample. Instead of being binned into consensus sequences, reads that shared molecular identifiers were thrown out. MiTCR, run with a Q25 quality threshold and the strictest error-elimination algorithm, handled CDR3 identification, clonotype clustering and error correction. A nonparametric unseen species model with Euler transformation was used to estimate a lower bound on total TCR beta diversity. Through fastp at Q25 and MiXCR, TCRdb rebuilt clones from the public reads, retaining in-frame beta chains. Entries are consolidated by CDR3 protein sequence, retaining the most common genes and DNA. In this record, the V and J calls reflect TCRdb's handling and not the investigators' own analysis. For this sample there are around 1,100,000 distinct CDR3 sequences; about two fifths appear just once. About 12% of the sample comes from the top ten.

This clonotype showed up just a few times. This receptor's antigen is unknown. No per-base quality is available; no much larger clone lies one base away. The donors were roughly 40 Caucasian individuals from Russia, aged 6 to 90 years, who were systemically healthy. Each donor gave 9 to 10 milliliters of peripheral blood, collected into EDTA-treated Vacutainer tubes. Ficoll-Paque density-gradient centrifugation was used to isolate PBMCs, with at least 6 million obtained per sample. Total RNA, at least 5 micrograms per sample, was extracted from PBMCs with Trizol reagent. Naive CD45RAhigh/CD27high T cell percentages were measured by flow cytometry on a PBMC aliquot from every donor.

Sample: blood. The sequence is built from TRBV10-3 and TRBJ2-1, with the D gene call left open. The receptor was derived from a man aged 18 to 35 in good health. The DNA is TGTGCCATCAGTGAGTCCGGCAGCTCCTACAATGAGCAGTTCTTC. It encodes CAISESGSSYNEQFF.